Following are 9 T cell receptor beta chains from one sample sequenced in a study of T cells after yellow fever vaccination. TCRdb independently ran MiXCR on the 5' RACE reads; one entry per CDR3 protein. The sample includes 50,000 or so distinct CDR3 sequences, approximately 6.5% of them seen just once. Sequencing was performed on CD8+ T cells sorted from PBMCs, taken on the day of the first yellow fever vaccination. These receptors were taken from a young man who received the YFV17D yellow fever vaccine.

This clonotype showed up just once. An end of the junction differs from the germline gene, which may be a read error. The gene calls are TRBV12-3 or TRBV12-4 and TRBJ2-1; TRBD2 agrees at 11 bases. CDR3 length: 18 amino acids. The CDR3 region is CTSSFRLAGGHSYNEQFF. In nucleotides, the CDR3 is TGTACCAGCAGTTTTAGGCTAGCGGGGGGTCACTCCTACAATGAGCAGTTCTTC.

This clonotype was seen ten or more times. The CDR3 reads CASSLKRGVNTQYF. As DNA, the CDR3 is TGCGCCAGCAGCTTGAAGCGGGGTGTAAATACGCAGTATTTT. The rearrangement uses TRBV5-1 and TRBJ2-3, with 7 bases that match TRBD2. The CDR3 covers 14 residues. V lost 1 base to trimming and J lost 7 bases; unmatched junction nucleotides: 6. Germline V gene sequence: CDR1 SGHRS, CDR2 YFSETQ.

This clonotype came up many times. CDR3 in amino acids: CASSYAWTGEPYNEQFF. Here the CDR3 DNA reads TGTGCCAGCAGTTACGCCTGGACAGGGGAACCCTACAATGAGCAGTTCTTC. The rearrangement uses TRBV6-5 and TRBJ2-1, with 9 bases aligning to TRBD1. The CDR3 runs 17 residues. The germline V gene has CDR1 MNHEY and CDR2 SVGAGI. Unmatched junction bases numbered 7, after V lost 2 bases and J lost 2 bases.

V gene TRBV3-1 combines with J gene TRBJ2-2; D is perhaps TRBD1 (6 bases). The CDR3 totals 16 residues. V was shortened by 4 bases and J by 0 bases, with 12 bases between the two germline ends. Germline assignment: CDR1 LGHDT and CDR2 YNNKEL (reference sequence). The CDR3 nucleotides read TGTGCCAGCAGCCCCGCTCGGGACACGAACACCGGGGAGCTGTTTTTT. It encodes CASSPARDTNTGELFF.

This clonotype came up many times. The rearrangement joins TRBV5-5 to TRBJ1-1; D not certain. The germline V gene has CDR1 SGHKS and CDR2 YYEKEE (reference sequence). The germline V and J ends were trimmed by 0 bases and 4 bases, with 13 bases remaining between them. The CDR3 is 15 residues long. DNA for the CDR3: TGTGCCAGCAGCTTGGCCTCTGGGTCGGGCACTGAAGCTTTCTTT. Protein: CASSLASGSGTEAFF.

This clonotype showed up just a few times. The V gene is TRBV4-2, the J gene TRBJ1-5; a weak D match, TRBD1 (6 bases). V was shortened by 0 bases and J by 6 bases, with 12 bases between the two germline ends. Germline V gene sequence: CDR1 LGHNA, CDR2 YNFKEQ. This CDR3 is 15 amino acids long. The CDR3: CASSQEGGGGQPQHF. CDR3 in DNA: TGTGCCAGCAGCCAAGAGGGGGGGGGCGGTCAGCCCCAGCATTTT.

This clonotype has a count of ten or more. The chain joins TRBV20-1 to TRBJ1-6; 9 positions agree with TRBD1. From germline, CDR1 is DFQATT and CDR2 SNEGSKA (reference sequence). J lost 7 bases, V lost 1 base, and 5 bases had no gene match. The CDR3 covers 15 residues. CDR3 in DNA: TGCAGTGCTAGAGTTCCGGGACAGGGAAATTCACCCCTCCACTTT. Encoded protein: CSARVPGQGNSPLHF.

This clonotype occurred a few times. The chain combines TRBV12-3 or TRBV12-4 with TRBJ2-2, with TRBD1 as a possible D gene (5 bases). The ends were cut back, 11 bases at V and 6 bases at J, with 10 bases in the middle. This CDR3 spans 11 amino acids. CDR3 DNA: TGTGCCTCAAGCAGGGCCGGGGAGCTGTTTTTT. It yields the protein CASSRAGELFF.

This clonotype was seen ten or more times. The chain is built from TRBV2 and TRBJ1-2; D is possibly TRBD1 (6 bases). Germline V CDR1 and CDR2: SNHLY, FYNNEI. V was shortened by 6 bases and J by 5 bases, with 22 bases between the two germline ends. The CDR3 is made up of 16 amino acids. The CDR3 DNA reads TGTGCCAGCAGCCCGACCCGGGACATCAAGTCTTATGGCTACACCTTC. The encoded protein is CASSPTRDIKSYGYTF.